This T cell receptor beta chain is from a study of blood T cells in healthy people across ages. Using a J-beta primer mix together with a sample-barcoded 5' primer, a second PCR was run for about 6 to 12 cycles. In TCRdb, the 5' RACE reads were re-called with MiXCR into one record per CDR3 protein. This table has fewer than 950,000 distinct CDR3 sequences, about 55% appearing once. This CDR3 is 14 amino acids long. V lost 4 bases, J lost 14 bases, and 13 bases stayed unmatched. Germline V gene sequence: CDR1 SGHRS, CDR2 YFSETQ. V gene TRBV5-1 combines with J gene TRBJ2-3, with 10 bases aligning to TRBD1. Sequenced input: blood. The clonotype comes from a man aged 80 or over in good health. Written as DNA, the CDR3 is TGCGCCAGCAGCGCGGGACAGGGGCACAGATACGCGTATTTT. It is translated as CASSAGQGHRYAYF. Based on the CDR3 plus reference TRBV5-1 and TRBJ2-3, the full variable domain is KAGVTQTPRYLIKTRGQQVTLSCSPISGHRSVSWYQQTPGQGLQFLFEYFSETQRNKGNFPGRFSGRQFSNSRSEMNVSTLELGDSALYLCASSAGQGHRYAYFGPGTRLTVL.